Presented here are 8 T cell receptor beta chains from one specimen sequenced in a study of blood T cell repertoires in COVID-19. Clones were read by immunoSEQ multiplex PCR, and TCRdb kept only the in-frame ones, dropping some. Of 300,000 to 350,000 clones in the sample, 90% were seen once. Source material: PBMCs or T cells enriched from blood (not recorded which). All receptors derive from a woman younger than 30 with acute COVID-19.

This clone occurred once. V is TRBV7-3 and J is TRBJ2-3; D gene uncertain. CDR3 length: 14 residues. Per germline, CDR1 SGHTA and CDR2 FQGTGA. V was cut by 5 bases and J by 2 bases, with 11 bases left in between. CDR3 coding DNA: TGTGCCAGCAGCCCTGGGCACGACACAGATACGCAGTATTTT. This sequence encodes CASSPGHDTDTQYF.

This clone came up a few times. CDR3 sequence reads: CASSHLDRVKSPLHF. The DNA for the CDR3 is TGCGCCAGCAGCCACCTAGACAGGGTAAAGTCACCCCTCCACTTT. The chain couples TRBV4-1 to TRBJ1-6; 7 bases agree with TRBD1. With 3 bases clipped from V and 10 bases from J, the junction kept 9 bases outside the gene matches. In germline, CDR1 is MGHRA, CDR2 YSYEKL. This CDR3 is 15 amino acids long.

The V and J genes are TRBV5-6 and TRBJ1-5, with D possibly matching TRBD1 (5 bases). Trimming took off 1 base at V and 6 bases at J, with 11 bases between the two ends. This CDR3 comprises 14 residues. Germline V lookup: CDR1 SGHDT, CDR2 YYEEEE. This CDR3 is CASSLWWGGQPQHF. DNA of the CDR3: TGTGCCAGCAGCTTGTGGTGGGGCGGTCAGCCCCAGCATTTT.

V usage is TRBV7-6 and J usage is TRBJ2-1, with TRBD2 as a possible D gene (6 bases). The germline V and J ends were trimmed by 0 bases and 6 bases, with 12 bases remaining between them. Germline-derived CDR1 and CDR2 are SGHVS and FNYEAQ. The CDR3 extends over 15 amino acids. The CDR3 DNA reads as TGTGCCAGCAGCTTAGCGCCGACGGGAGTCAATGAGCAGTTCTTC. It yields the protein CASSLAPTGVNEQFF.

The V and J genes are TRBV7-9 and TRBJ1-6; TRBD1 matches 11 bases. This CDR3 is built from 17 residues. Germline loops: CDR1 SEHNR, CDR2 FQNEAQ (reference sequence). The J segment lost 7 bases and the V segment lost 4 bases, leaving 9 bases of the junction unmatched. Here the CDR3 DNA reads TGTGCCAGCAGCTCATCTTGGACAGGGGGCCCCAATTCACCCCTCCACTTT. Translated, it gives CASSSSWTGGPNSPLHF.

The chain recombines TRBV19 with TRBJ1-2; D is perhaps TRBD1 (5 bases). The CDR3 covers 14 residues. V lost 4 bases to trimming and J lost 1 base, with 10 bases between them. Germline lookup yields CDR1 LNHDA and CDR2 SQIVND (reference sequence). CDR3: CASSTQTDNYGYTF. The CDR3 DNA reads TGTGCCAGTAGTACCCAGACAGATAACTATGGCTACACCTTC.

The rearrangement joins TRBV11-2 to TRBJ2-7; 9 positions agree with TRBD1. This CDR3 has 14 amino acids. Germline V gene data show CDR1 as SGHAT and CDR2 as FQNNGV. J was trimmed by 3 bases and V by 3 bases; bases with no gene match: 3. CDR3 protein: CASSLGTGSYEQYF. The CDR3 DNA reads TGTGCCAGCAGCTTGGGGACAGGGAGCTACGAGCAGTACTTC.

In DNA, the CDR3 is TGTGCCAGCAGCCCAACAGGGTTGGGCCAGCCCCAGCATTTT. Protein product: CASSPTGLGQPQHF. The gene calls are TRBV9 and TRBJ1-5, with D possibly TRBD1 on 6 matching bases. The CDR3 spans 14 residues. Germline lookup yields CDR1 SGDLS and CDR2 YYNGEE. Trimming shortened V by 4 bases and J by 7 bases, and 15 bases separated the two germline ends.